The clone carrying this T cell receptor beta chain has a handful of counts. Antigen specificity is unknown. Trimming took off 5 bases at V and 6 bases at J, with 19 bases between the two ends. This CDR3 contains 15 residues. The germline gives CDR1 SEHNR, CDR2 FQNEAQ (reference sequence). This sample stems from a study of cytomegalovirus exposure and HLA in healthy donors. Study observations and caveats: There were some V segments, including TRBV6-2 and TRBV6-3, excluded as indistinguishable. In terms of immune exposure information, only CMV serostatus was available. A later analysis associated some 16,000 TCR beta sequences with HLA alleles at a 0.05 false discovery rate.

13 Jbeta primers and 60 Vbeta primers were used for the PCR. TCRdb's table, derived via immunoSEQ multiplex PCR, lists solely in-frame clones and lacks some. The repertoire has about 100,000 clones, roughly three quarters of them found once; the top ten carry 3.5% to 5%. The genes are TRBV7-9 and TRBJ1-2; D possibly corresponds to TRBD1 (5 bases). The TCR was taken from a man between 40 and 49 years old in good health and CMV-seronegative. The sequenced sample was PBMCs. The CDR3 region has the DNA TGTGCCAGCAGCCTTACTCGGACATACTGGGATGGCTACACCTTC. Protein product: CASSLTRTYWDGYTF.